This T cell receptor (beta chain) was sequenced for a study of T cells after yellow fever vaccination (dated by TCRdb to 2018 to 2020). Concerning the study at large: The SMART-Seq v4 Ultra Low Input RNA kit was used to prepare libraries from fractions with low cell numbers. To follow T-cell clones before and after both primary and booster YFV17D yellow fever vaccination, bulk TCR alpha and beta repertoires underwent longitudinal sequencing. Two healthy male donors made up the cohort, one aged 18 to 30 years and the other aged 30 to 39 years. Blood samples were taken at several timepoints before and after primary and secondary immunization, and bulk PBMC replicates and cell subsets were isolated. Points the paper makes about the study in general: Most clones expanded after primary vaccination were re-detected after the booster (around 96% of CD4 and approximately 85% of CD8), suggesting broad memory maintenance. Because only a couple of donors were included in the study, the extent to which the findings can be generalized is limited. The secondary T-cell response was found to be weaker but faster than the primary response, with a peak reached on day 5 rather than on day 15. A small fraction of clonotypes appeared in both the CD4 and CD8 compartments, likely as a result of convergent recombination. FACS-sorted repertoires could contain abundant contaminating clonotypes from the bulk population, so computational filtering was required.

This specimen's treatment or condition label, per the study, means: live attenuated yellow fever vaccine strain. PBMCs were isolated from peripheral blood using a standard Ficoll-Paque protocol. CD4 and CD8 T-cell fractions were isolated with Dynabeads CD4 and CD8 positive selection kits. TriZol was used to extract RNA from bulk PBMCs, CD4 and CD8 fractions, and dextramer-positive and dextramer-negative fractions. Of note for this clonotype: The clone's antigen remains unknown. No clone much larger than this one lies a single base away; base qualities are absent.

Sequenced using an Illumina NovaSeq 6000. TCR cDNA was made using 5'RACE template switching, a step that added a universal primer site and unique molecular identifiers. Priming for cDNA synthesis came from both the TCR alpha and TCR beta constant segments. Two PCR steps were used to amplify libraries, with sample barcodes and sequencing adapters being added in the second step. Sequencing of libraries was done on Illumina HiSeq 2500 (2x100 bp) or NovaSeq (2x150 bp). Per the source publication's procedure: Demultiplexing of reads and collapsing into UMI consensus sequences were performed with MIGEC, and V(D)J alignment was carried out with MiXCR. Using edgeR on replicate PBMC samples, clonotypes were called vaccine-responding if FDR was below 0.01 and the log2 fold change was above 5 up to day 15. Bulk clonotypes were assigned CD4 or CD8 identity according to which sequenced CD4 or CD8 repertoire held them at higher abundance. TCRdb ran its own pipeline on the public reads, namely fastp trimming at Q25 and MiXCR clone calling, and kept in-frame beta chains. Rows with a matching CDR3 protein are joined into one entry that keeps the most common DNA and genes. TCRdb, not the original authors, processed these V and J calls. The sample has more than 300,000 distinct CDR3 sequences on record, around a tenth of them singletons. About 3.3% of the sample is taken by the ten largest.

The germline V gene supplies CDR1 SGDLS and CDR2 YYNGEE. Including the terminal cysteine and phenylalanine, the CDR3 comprises 14 residues. CDR3 DNA is the only sequence kept; it has 42 bases, read in frame from the first base. V and J lose 4 bases and 6 bases, and a span of 13 bases separates them. The sequence is built from TRBV9 and TRBJ2-2; the D gene is possibly TRBD2, with 5 bases matching. This specimen consisted of CD4+ T cells sorted from PBMCs, obtained 45 days after the yellow fever booster vaccination. The TCR sequence derives from a man aged 18 to 29 who received the YFV17D yellow fever vaccine. The DNA reads TGTGCCAGCAGCCGGGGAGATCTCGCCGGGGAGCTGTTTTTT. The encoded protein is CASSRGDLAGELFF.